This TCR beta chain was identified during a study of blood T cell repertoires in COVID-19. The protocol was immunoSEQ multiplex PCR, while the TCRdb copy is restricted to in-frame clones and leaves out a portion. The sample has about 260,000 clones; 75% to 90% are singletons. The CDR3 runs 18 residues. Germline V gene sequence: CDR1 LGHNA, CDR2 YNFKEQ. The junction had 6 bases not matched to a gene; V was cut back by 1 base and J by 2 bases. The rearrangement uses TRBV4-2 and TRBJ2-6, with 9 bases identical to TRBD1. Sample: peripheral blood. The sequence came from a woman in her fifties or sixties who had recovered from COVID-19. As DNA, the CDR3 is TGTGCCAGCAGCCAAGTGGGACAGGGAGAGGCTGGGGCCAACGTCCTGACTTTC. Translated, it gives CASSQVGQGEAGANVLTF.